This T cell receptor (beta chain) originates from a study of identical twins. Regarding the study as a whole: Cord blood beta clonotypes present at high abundance carried fewer insertions; no such pattern appeared in memory repertoires.

TCRdb reprocessed the 5' RACE reads with MiXCR, giving one entry per CDR3 protein. The sample consists of about 220,000 distinct CDR3 sequences, approximately 8.3% of them appearing once. This clonotype was seen a few times. Its antigen is unidentified. V lost 3 bases and J 0 bases, leaving 12 bases between the germline ends. This CDR3 spans 15 amino acids. Germline V CDR1 and CDR2: SGHRS, YFSETQ. A further study also used this sample, focusing on yellow fever vaccine responses in identical twins.

The sequenced sample was memory (CD45RO+) T cells sorted from blood. The chain is built from TRBV5-1 and TRBJ1-2; the D is unclear. This clonotype was obtained from a young woman in good health. The CDR3 nucleotides read TGCGCCAGCAGCTATGACGGTTCGACTAACTATGGCTACACCTTC. Amino acid sequence: CASSYDGSTNYGYTF.